These T cell receptor beta chains were read from a single sample in a study of Graves' ophthalmopathy and Graves' hyperthyroidism. TCRdb analysed the multiplex PCR reads with MiXCR anew, one entry per CDR3 protein. The table includes 400,000 to 500,000 distinct CDR3 sequences, more than 20% detected once. What was sequenced was peripheral blood. These receptors were taken from a woman under 30 with stable Graves' hyperthyroidism. The CDR3 runs from the conserved cysteine through the conserved F or W. A D gene is named only where the DNA matches it firmly. Not every row has a clone size; where given, it reads once, few, many or a size class.

TRBV6-2/TRBV6-3	-	TRBJ2-4	many	CASSYWGRAKNIKYF	TGTGCCAGCAGTTACTGGGGACGAGCCAAAAACATTAAGTACTTC
TRBV29-1	-	TRBJ2-5	many	CSTSWGQETQYF	TGCAGCACGTCCTGGGGACAAGAGACCCAGTACTTC
TRBV20-1	-	TRBJ1-5	many	CSARDLATGVFSNQPQHF	TGCAGTGCTAGAGATTTGGCTACAGGCGTTTTTAGCAATCAGCCCCAGCATTTT
TRBV6-4	-	TRBJ1-5	once	CASSDRVDQPQHF	TGTGCCAGCAGTGACAGGGTGGATCAGCCCCAGCATTTT
TRBV30	TRBD1	TRBJ2-7	few	CAWSRQGSNEQYF	TGTGCCTGGAGTAGACAGGGTTCGAACGAGCAGTACTTC
TRBV19	-	TRBJ1-5	few	CASSPWRDGNQPQHF	TGTGCCAGTAGTCCCTGGAGGGACGGCAATCAGCCCCAGCATTTT
TRBV2	-	TRBJ1-5	-	CASSERGSGNQPQHF	TGTGCCAGCAGTGAACGCGGCTCGGGCAATCAGCCCCAGCATTTT
TRBV7-2	TRBD1	TRBJ1-5	-	CASSPTGVLQPQHF	TGTGCCAGCAGCCCTACAGGGGTTTTACAGCCCCAGCATTTT
TRBV28	-	TRBJ2-7	many	CASRKTGPLYEQYF	TGTGCCAGCAGAAAGACAGGACCTCTCTACGAGCAGTACTTC
TRBV28	-	TRBJ1-2	many	CASSLSSTGGYTF	TGTGCCAGCAGTTTATCCTCTACCGGAGGCTACACCTTC
TRBV29-1	-	TRBJ1-1	few	CSANREGTEAFF	TGCAGTGCAAACAGGGAGGGCACTGAAGCTTTCTTT
TRBV6-5	-	TRBJ1-2	many	CASSPRRYPNYGCTF	TGTGCCAGCAGTCCCAGACGGTATCCTAACTATGGCTGCACCTTC
TRBV11-2	TRBD2	TRBJ2-7	many	CASSLLGAGLAVYEQYF	TGTGCCAGCAGCTTACTAGGGGCTGGGCTAGCGGTCTACGAGCAGTACTTC
TRBV10-2	-	TRBJ1-1	many	CASQEVQNTEAFF	TGCGCCAGCCAAGAGGTACAGAACACTGAAGCTTTCTTT
TRBV13	-	TRBJ2-5	many	CASSFRKGGQETQYF	TGTGCCAGCAGCTTTAGGAAAGGGGGCCAAGAGACCCAGTACTTC